The TCR beta chain under discussion was sequenced for a study of blood T cell repertoires in COVID-19. Study-level background: Acute-phase and convalescent COVID-19 samples originated in the United States, Italy and Spain. The cDNA or gDNA used as material had been derived from T cells, B-cell-depleted T cells, or PBMCs.

Produced via immunoSEQ multiplex PCR; TCRdb's table is partial and in-frame only. This sample has 150,000 to 200,000 clones, with 86% found just once. CDR3 size: 15 residues. Per germline, CDR1 SGHTA and CDR2 FQGNSA. Losses at the gene ends were 5 bases for V and 7 bases for J; bases not matched to a gene: 8. What was sequenced was peripheral blood. This receptor was obtained from a woman aged 70-85 years with acute or convalescent COVID-19. This chain connects TRBV7-2 to TRBJ2-1; 10 positions match TRBD1. The CDR3 DNA is TGTGCCAGCAGCCCGCGGGACAGGGGTGGAAATGAGCAGTTCTTC. Translated: CASSPRDRGGNEQFF.